A selection of T cell receptor beta chains follows, all from one sample in a study of cytomegalovirus exposure and HLA in healthy donors. Assay: immunoSEQ multiplex PCR; the TCRdb copy retains only in-frame clones and omits some. The table lists 100,000 or so clones, roughly 69% of them singletons. Sequenced material: PBMCs. The receptors come from a young man in good health and CMV-seropositive. Both conserved end residues are part of each CDR3. D genes are given only for firm matches. Clone size, where shown, is once, few, many, or a class for clones that have expanded.

J	size	D	V	DNA	CDR3
TRBJ1-4	-	-	TRBV9	TGTGCCAGCAGCGTAGGGGGTACGGGGGTGACTGAAAAACTGTTTTTT	CASSVGGTGVTEKLFF
TRBJ1-4	few	-	TRBV4-1	TGCGCCAGCAGGTTTCCGGGACAAGGAAATGAAAAACTGTTTTTT	CASRFPGQGNEKLFF
TRBJ2-7	-	-	TRBV11-2	TGTGCCAGCAGCTTAGCCCTCGGAGGCGAGCAGTACTTC	CASSLALGGEQYF
TRBJ2-1	-	-	TRBV9	TGTGCCAGCAGCGCGATAGTAGGGGGAATCGAGGAGCAGTTCTTC	CASSAIVGGIEEQFF
TRBJ2-5	-	-	TRBV7-7	TGTGCTAGCAGCTCCTCGACCCGGGGGGAGACCCAGTACTTC	CASSSSTRGETQYF
TRBJ2-3	-	-	TRBV2	TGTGCCAGCAGGAAATCGAAACTTACAGATACGCAGTATTTT	CASRKSKLTDTQYF
TRBJ2-2	-	TRBD2	TRBV4-2	TGTGCCAGCAGCCAAGTTAGCGGGTACACCGGGGAGCTGTTTTTT	CASSQVSGYTGELFF
TRBJ1-6	-	TRBD1	TRBV6-1	TGTGCCAGCAACAGGGGGGGATCACCCCTCCACTTT	CASNRGGSPLHF
TRBJ2-1	few	-	TRBV21-1	TGTGCCAGCATTAAGCTGAAGTTCTTC	CASIKLKFF
TRBJ2-1	few	TRBD2	TRBV18	TGTGCCAGCTCACCACTCCCTCAGCGGGGGGGCATTGGTGAGCAGTTCTTC	CASSPLPQRGGIGEQFF
TRBJ1-6	-	TRBD1	TRBV18	TGTGCCAGCTCACCTAATCAGGGGGATAATTCACCCCTCCACTTT	CASSPNQGDNSPLHF
TRBJ1-5	-	-	TRBV6-9	TGTGCCAGTCTGGCCGAGCAGGAGGGCAATCAGCCCCAGCATTTT	CASLAEQEGNQPQHF
TRBJ2-1	-	-	TRBV4-1	TGCGCCAGCAGCCAAGACTTTGCAGGGTTGGGGAATGAGCAGTTCTTC	CASSQDFAGLGNEQFF
TRBJ1-6	many	TRBD1	TRBV6-5	TGTGCCAGCAGTTACCTGGGACAGGGTGCTTCACCCCTCCACTTT	CASSYLGQGASPLHF
TRBJ1-1	once	-	TRBV7-9	TGTGCCAGCAGCTTAGTTGGCTGGAACACTGAAGCTTTCTTT	CASSLVGWNTEAFF
TRBJ2-2	few	-	TRBV5-1	TGCGCCAGCAGCCGCTGGGGACACCGAGGGAACGGGGAGCTGTTTTTT	CASSRWGHRGNGELFF